One sample yielded the 17 T cell receptor beta chains listed below, sequenced in a study of cytomegalovirus exposure and HLA in healthy donors. PCR used 60 Vbeta primers and 13 Jbeta primers. The assay was immunoSEQ multiplex PCR, and TCRdb's table has in-frame clones only and misses some. The sample lists some 110,000 clones; 70% to 85% were seen once. Sequenced: PBMCs. The receptors shown here come from a woman in her late teens or twenties in good health and CMV-seropositive.

The rearrangement links TRBV5-1 to TRBJ2-7; 8 bases fit TRBD2. CDR1 and CDR2 (germline): SGHRS, YFSETQ. The CDR3 consists of 14 residues. V dropped 1 base and J dropped 5; count of bases not matched to a gene: 5. The CDR3 sequence: CASSLTSGNHEQYF. The CDR3 DNA is TGCGCCAGCAGCTTGACTAGCGGCAACCACGAGCAGTACTTC.

CDR3 nucleotides: TGTGCCAGTAGTATTGACACCAACACCGGGGAGCTGTTTTTT. Residues: CASSIDTNTGELFF. The chain has TRBV19 and TRBJ2-2; the D is unclear. From germline, CDR1 is LNHDA and CDR2 SQIVND (reference sequence). V lost 3 bases, J lost 2 bases, and 7 bases lay in between. The CDR3 is 14 residues long.

This clone was counted a few times. This chain joins TRBV29-1 and TRBJ1-2; D possibly corresponds to TRBD1 (5 bases). The CDR3 consists of 11 residues. Germline V gives CDR1 SQVTM, CDR2 ANQGSEA. The V and J ends lost 0 bases and 8 bases respectively, with 7 bases between them. CDR3 protein: CSVEEGQGYTF. The CDR3 DNA reads TGCAGCGTTGAAGAGGGGCAAGGCTACACCTTC.

The V call is TRBV2, the J call TRBJ2-7, with TRBD1 matching 9 bases. Germline V gives CDR1 SNHLY, CDR2 FYNNEI. The CDR3 has 14 residues. V shed 7 bases and J 4 bases; nucleotides not matched to a gene: 8. The chain's CDR3 is CASNPGQGGYEQYF. The CDR3 nucleotides read TGTGCCAGCAACCCGGGACAGGGAGGATACGAGCAGTACTTC.

The V call is TRBV7-9, the J call TRBJ2-5, with a possible D match to TRBD1 (5 bases). This CDR3 spans 15 amino acids. V was cut by 1 base and J by 0 bases, with 9 bases left in between. Germline-derived CDR1 and CDR2 are SEHNR and FQNEAQ (reference sequence). The CDR3: CASSLGTLYQETQYF. CDR3 in DNA: TGTGCCAGCAGCTTAGGGACATTGTACCAAGAGACCCAGTACTTC.

This chain uses TRBV2 with TRBJ1-4; no firm D call. Deletions cut 8 bases from V and 8 bases from J, with 21 bases between. CDR3 length equals 15 residues. Germline-derived CDR1 and CDR2 are SNHLY and FYNNEI. Here the CDR3 DNA reads TGTGCCAGCCGGACTGACATGGCTAAAAAGGAAAAACTGTTTTTT. This gives the protein CASRTDMAKKEKLFF. Together with reference TRBV2 and TRBJ1-4, the CDR3 gives the full variable domain: EPEVTQTPSHQVTQMGQEVILRCVPISNHLYFYWYRQILGQKVEFLVSFYNNEISEKSEIFDDQFSVERPDGSNFTLKIRSTKLEDSAMYFCASRTDMAKKEKLFFGSGTQLSVL.

This clone was observed many times. The chain combines TRBV4-1 with TRBJ1-1; maybe TRBD1 (5 bases). This CDR3 region has 14 residues. Trimming stripped 1 base from V and 4 bases from J, with 10 bases between. Germline CDR1 reads MGHRA; CDR2 reads YSYEKL. CDR3 residues: CASSQVGGGTEAFF. Written as DNA, the CDR3 is TGCGCCAGCAGCCAAGTTGGGGGGGGCACTGAAGCTTTCTTT.

The chain is built from TRBV6-5 and TRBJ1-1; possible D gene TRBD1, 5 bases. V was clipped by 6 bases and J by 0 bases, with 11 bases between them. This CDR3 has 14 residues. In germline, CDR1 is MNHEY, CDR2 SVGAGI. The CDR3 loop reads CASRPGYVNTEAFF. CDR3 nucleotide sequence: TGTGCCAGCAGGCCAGGGTACGTGAACACTGAAGCTTTCTTT.

This sequence joins TRBV7-9 and TRBJ2-7; 7 nucleotides line up with TRBD2. The junction had 10 bases not matched to a gene; V was cut back by 4 bases and J by 4 bases. CDR1 is SEHNR, CDR2 FQNEAQ, per germline (reference sequence). CDR3 length: 15 amino acids. For the CDR3, the DNA is TGTGCCAGCAGCTCGAGCGGGGTGGTATCATACGAGCAGTACTTC. It encodes CASSSSGVVSYEQYF.

The J gene is TRBJ1-2, the V gene TRBV28; 8 nucleotides align to TRBD1. Germline V CDR1 and CDR2: MDHEN, SYDVKM. The CDR3 length is 15 residues. J gave up 4 bases and V 6 bases, and 10 bases lay outside the gene matches. In DNA, the CDR3 is TGTGCCAGCAGACTTCAGGGGGCGCGGGGCTATGGCTACACCTTC. Protein: CASRLQGARGYGYTF.

For this clone: This sample includes further DNA sequences coding for the same CDR3. V is TRBV2 and J is TRBJ1-1; possible D gene TRBD1, 5 bases. From germline, CDR1 is SNHLY and CDR2 FYNNEI. There are 12 residues in the CDR3. Trimming removed 6 bases from V and 2 bases from J, with 7 bases in between. The CDR3 DNA sequence: TGTGCCAGCAGGACAGCAAACACTGAAGCTTTCTTT. Translated, it gives CASRTANTEAFF.

This clone was seen a handful of times. The chain combines TRBV6-4 with TRBJ2-1; 11 nucleotides match TRBD2. The ends lost 3 bases at V and 4 bases at J; junction bases unmatched: 5. CDR3 length: 16 amino acids. Germline V gene data show CDR1 as MRHNA and CDR2 as SNTAGT. The CDR3 nucleotides are TGTGCCAGCAGTGAACGGGGACTAGCGGATTACAATGAGCAGTTCTTC. It codes for CASSERGLADYNEQFF.

This chain uses TRBV2 with TRBJ1-4; TRBD1 might be the D (6 bases). V dropped 5 bases and J dropped 3 bases, with 16 bases sitting between them. The CDR3 runs to 16 residues. Germline lookup yields CDR1 SNHLY and CDR2 FYNNEI. The CDR3 sequence is CASSRAEDSPNEKLFF. In DNA form, the CDR3 reads TGTGCCAGCAGTCGAGCGGAGGACAGCCCTAATGAAAAACTGTTTTTT.

V is TRBV5-6 and J is TRBJ2-7; 8 bases are shared with TRBD1. The germline gives CDR1 SGHDT, CDR2 YYEEEE. With 0 bases clipped from V and 3 bases from J, the junction kept 2 bases outside the gene matches. This CDR3 spans 14 amino acids. CDR3 DNA sequence: TGTGCCAGCAGCTTGGGACAGGGGATCTACGAGCAGTACTTC. This translates into CASSLGQGIYEQYF.

The genes are TRBV6-1 and TRBJ2-7, with 8 bases that match TRBD1. V was clipped by 2 bases and J by 5 bases; unmatched bases: 5. The length of the CDR3 is 14 residues. The germline V gene encodes CDR1 MNHNS and CDR2 SASEGT. DNA of the CDR3: TGTGCCAGCAGTGAAAGACAGGGGTCCGACGAGCAGTACTTC. Its protein product is CASSERQGSDEQYF.

The rearrangement uses TRBV29-1 and TRBJ2-5; 8 nucleotides agree with TRBD2. V was clipped by 7 bases and J by 5 bases; unmatched bases: 9. In germline, CDR1 is SQVTM, CDR2 ANQGSEA. The CDR3 totals 13 residues. The CDR3 coding sequence is TGCAGCGCTGACTCGGGGGGGGCGGAGACCCAGTACTTC. It is translated as CSADSGGAETQYF.

The chain employs TRBV5-1 and TRBJ2-7; perhaps TRBD1 as D (5 bases). Looked up from germline, CDR1 is SGHRS and CDR2 is YFSETQ. The germline V and J ends were trimmed by 0 bases and 2 bases, with 9 bases remaining between them. This CDR3 is 14 amino acids long. The CDR3 is CASSLEDKAYEQYF. The CDR3 coding sequence is TGCGCCAGCAGCTTGGAGGACAAGGCCTACGAGCAGTACTTC.